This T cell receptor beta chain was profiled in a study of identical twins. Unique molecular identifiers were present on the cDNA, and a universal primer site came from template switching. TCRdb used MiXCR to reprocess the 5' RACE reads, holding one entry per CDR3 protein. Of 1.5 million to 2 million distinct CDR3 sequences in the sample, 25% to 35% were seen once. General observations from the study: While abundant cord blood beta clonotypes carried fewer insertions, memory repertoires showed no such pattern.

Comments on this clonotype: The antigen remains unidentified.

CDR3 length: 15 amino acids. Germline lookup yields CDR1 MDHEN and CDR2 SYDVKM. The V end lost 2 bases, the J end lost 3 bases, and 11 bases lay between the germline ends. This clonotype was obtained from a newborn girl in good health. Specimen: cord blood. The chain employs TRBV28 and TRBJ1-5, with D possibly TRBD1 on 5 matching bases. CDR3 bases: TGTGCCAGCAGTTTAGAAGGGACCAACAATCAGCCCCAGCATTTT. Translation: CASSLEGTNNQPQHF.